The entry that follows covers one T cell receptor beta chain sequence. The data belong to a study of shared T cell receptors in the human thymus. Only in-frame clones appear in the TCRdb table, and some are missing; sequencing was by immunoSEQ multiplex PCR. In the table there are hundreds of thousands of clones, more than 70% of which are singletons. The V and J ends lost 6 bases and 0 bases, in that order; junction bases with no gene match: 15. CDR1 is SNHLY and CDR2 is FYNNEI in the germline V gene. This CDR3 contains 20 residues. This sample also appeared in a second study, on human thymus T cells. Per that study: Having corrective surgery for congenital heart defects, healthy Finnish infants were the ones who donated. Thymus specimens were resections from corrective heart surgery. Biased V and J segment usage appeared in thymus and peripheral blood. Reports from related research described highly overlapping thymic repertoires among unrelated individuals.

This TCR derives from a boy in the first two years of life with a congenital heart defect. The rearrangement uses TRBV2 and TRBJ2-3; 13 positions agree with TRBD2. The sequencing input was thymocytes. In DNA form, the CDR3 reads TGTGCCAGCAGCCCGGGACTAGCGGGACTTACACTTACTAGCACAGATACGCAGTATTTT. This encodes CASSPGLAGLTLTSTDTQYF.